This T cell receptor beta chain was profiled in a study of blood T cell repertoires in COVID-19. The V end was cut by 4 bases, the J end by 0 bases, with 14 bases between. The CDR3 is 16 residues long. Germline V gene data show CDR1 as LGHNA and CDR2 as YNFKEQ. What the recovered Cohort 3 donors had was two negative PCRs, clearance, or symptom resolution. Original data processing: Estimation of nucleated cell counts relied on the amplification of reference gene primers. Using immunoSEQ multiplex PCR, the repertoire was profiled, and TCRdb retains in-frame clones only, with some absent. V, J and clone size were drawn from that table, and D and trimming were deduced from the DNA. The table lists fewer than 350,000 clones, roughly nine tenths of them singletons.

The receptor was isolated from a woman in her 40s who had recovered from COVID-19. Sequencing was done on a sample of PBMCs or T cells enriched from blood (not recorded which). The V gene is TRBV4-2, the J gene TRBJ2-3; tentatively, D is TRBD2 (5 bases). The CDR3 region has the DNA TGTGCCAGCAGCCCACCCGCGGCGGGTAGCACAGATACGCAGTATTTT. Translating gives CASSPPAAGSTDTQYF.